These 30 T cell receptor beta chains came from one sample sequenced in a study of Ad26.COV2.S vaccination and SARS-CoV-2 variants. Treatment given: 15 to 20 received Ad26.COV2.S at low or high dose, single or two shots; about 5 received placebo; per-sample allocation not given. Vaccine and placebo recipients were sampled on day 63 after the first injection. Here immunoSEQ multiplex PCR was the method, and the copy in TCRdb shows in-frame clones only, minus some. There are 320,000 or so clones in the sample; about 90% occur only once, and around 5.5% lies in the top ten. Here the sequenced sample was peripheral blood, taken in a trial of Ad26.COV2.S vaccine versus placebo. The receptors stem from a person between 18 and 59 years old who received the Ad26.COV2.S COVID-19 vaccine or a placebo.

CDR3 nucleotide sequence: TGTGCCAGTAGTCCTCAGGGGGCGGTAGATACGCAGTATTTT. Its translation is CASSPQGAVDTQYF. The chain is built from TRBV19 and TRBJ2-3; 8 bases are shared with TRBD1. The CDR3 runs to 14 residues. The trim removed 5 bases at V and 5 bases at J, leaving 6 bases unmatched. CDR1 and CDR2 from the germline V gene are LNHDA and SQIVND (reference sequence).

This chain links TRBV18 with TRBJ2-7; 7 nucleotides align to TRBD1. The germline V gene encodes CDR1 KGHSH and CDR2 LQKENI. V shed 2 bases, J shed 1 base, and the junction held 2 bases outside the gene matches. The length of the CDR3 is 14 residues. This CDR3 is CASSPVQGSYEQYV. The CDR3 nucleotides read TGTGCCAGCTCACCAGTACAGGGGTCCTACGAGCAGTACGTC.

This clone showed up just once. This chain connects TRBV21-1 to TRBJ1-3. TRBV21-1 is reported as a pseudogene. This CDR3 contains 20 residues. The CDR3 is CASSKGVTATRRDSGNTIYF. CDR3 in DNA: TGTGCCAGCAGCAAAGGAGTAACGGCCACTAGACGAGACTCTGGAAACACCATATATTTT.

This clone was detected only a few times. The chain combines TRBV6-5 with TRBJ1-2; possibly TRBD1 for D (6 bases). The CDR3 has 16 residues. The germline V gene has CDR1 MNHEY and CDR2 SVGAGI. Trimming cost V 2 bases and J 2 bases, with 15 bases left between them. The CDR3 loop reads CASSYASGHLNYGYTF. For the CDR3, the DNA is TGTGCCAGCAGTTACGCCTCGGGACACCTGAACTATGGCTACACCTTC.

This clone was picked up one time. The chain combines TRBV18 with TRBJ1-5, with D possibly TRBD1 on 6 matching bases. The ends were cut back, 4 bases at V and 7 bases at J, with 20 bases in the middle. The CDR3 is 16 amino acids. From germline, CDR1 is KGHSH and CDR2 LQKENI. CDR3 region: CASSQSYRVLGQPQHF. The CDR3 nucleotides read TGTGCCAGCTCACAATCGTACAGGGTACTTGGACAGCCCCAGCATTTT.

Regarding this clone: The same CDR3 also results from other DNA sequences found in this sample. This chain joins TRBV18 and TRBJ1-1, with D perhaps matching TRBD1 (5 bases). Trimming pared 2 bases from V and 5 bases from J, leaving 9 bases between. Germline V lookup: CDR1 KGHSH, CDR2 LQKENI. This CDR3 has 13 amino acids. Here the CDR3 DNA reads TGTGCCAGCTCACCAGTCGGGGGAACTGAAGCTTTCTTT. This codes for CASSPVGGTEAFF.

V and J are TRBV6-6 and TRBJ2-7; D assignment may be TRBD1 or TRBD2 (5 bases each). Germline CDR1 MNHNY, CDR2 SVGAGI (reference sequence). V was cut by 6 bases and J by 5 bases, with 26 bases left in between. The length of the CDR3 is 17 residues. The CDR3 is CASSRQSPGTSSDEQYV. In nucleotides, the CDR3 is TGTGCCAGCAGCCGACAGTCCCCCGGGACGTCTTCCGACGAGCAGTACGTC.

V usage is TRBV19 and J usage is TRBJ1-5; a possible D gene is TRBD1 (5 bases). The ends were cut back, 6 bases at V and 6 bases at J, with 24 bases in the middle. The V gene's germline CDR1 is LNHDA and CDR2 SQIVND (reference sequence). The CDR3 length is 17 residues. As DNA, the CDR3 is TGTGCCAGTAGAAACCTTAAATGGGGGATTGCGGTTCAGCCCCAGCATTTT. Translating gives CASRNLKWGIAVQPQHF.

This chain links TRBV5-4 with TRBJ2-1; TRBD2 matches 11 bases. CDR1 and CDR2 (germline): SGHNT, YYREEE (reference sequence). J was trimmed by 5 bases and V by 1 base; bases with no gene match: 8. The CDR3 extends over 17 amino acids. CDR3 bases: TGTGCCAGCAGCTTGTCCGTACTAGCGGGAGTAAACAATGAGCAGTTCTTC. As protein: CASSLSVLAGVNNEQFF.

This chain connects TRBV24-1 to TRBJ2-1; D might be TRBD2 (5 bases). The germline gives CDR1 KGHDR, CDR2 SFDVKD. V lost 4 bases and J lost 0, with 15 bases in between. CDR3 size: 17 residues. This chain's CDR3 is CATSDSQRANSYNEQFF. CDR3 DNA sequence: TGTGCCACCAGTGACTCCCAGAGGGCCAACTCCTACAATGAGCAGTTCTTC.

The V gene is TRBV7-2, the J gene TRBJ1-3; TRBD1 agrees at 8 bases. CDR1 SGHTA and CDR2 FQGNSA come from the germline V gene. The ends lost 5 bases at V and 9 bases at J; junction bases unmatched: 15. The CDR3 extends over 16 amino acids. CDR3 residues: CASSLTGTGGISTIYF. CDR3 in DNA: TGTGCCAGCAGCCTTACCGGGACAGGCGGTATCAGCACCATATATTTT. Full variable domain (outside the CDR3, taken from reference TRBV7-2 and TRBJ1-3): GAGVSQSPSNKVTEKGKDVELRCDPISGHTALYWYRQSLGQGLEFLIYFQGNSAPDKSGLPSDRFSAERTGGSVSTLTIQRTQQEDSAVYLCASSLTGTGGISTIYFGEGSWLTVV.

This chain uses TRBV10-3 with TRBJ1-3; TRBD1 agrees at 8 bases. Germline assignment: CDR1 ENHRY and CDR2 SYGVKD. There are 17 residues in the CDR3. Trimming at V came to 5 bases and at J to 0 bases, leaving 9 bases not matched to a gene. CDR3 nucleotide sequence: TGTGCCATCAGTCCTCGGACAGGGACACACTCTGGAAACACCATATATTTT. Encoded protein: CAISPRTGTHSGNTIYF.

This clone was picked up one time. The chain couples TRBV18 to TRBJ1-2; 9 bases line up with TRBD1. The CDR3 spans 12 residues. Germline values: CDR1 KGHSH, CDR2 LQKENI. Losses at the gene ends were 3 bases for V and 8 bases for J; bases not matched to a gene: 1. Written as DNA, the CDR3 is TGTGCCAGCTCACCGGGACAGGGAGGCTACACCTTC. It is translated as CASSPGQGGYTF.

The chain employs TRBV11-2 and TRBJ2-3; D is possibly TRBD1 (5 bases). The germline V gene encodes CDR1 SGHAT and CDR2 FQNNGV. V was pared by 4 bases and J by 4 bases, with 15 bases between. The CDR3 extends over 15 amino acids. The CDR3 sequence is CASSSQGQTADTQYF. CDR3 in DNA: TGTGCCAGCAGCTCTCAAGGACAAACGGCAGATACGCAGTATTTT.

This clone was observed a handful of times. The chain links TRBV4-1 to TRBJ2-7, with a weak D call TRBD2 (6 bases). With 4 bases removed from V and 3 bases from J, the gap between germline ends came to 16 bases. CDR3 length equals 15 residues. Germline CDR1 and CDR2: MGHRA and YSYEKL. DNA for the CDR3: TGCGCCAGCAGCCCCGATACGCCCGGGAGCTACGAGCAGTACTTC. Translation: CASSPDTPGSYEQYF.

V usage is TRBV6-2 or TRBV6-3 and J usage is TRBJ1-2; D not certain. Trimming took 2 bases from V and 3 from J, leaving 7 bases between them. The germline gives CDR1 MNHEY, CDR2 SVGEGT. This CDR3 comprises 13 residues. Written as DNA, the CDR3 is TGTGCCAGCAGTTACCTAGAGGACTATGGCTACACCTTC. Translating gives CASSYLEDYGYTF.

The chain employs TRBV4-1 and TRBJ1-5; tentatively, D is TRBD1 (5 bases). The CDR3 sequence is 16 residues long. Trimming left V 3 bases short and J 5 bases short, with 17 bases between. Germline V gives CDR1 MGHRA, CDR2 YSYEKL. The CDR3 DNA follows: TGCGCCAGCAGCCACCTATTAAAGGGACCAGATCAGCCCCAGCATTTT. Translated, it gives CASSHLLKGPDQPQHF.

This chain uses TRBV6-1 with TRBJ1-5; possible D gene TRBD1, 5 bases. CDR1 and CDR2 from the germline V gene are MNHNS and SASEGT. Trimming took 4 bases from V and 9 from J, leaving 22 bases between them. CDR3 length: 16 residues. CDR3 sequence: CASSGRLQGLSGPQHF. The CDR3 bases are TGTGCCAGCAGTGGGAGGCTTCAGGGTCTATCAGGGCCCCAGCATTTT.

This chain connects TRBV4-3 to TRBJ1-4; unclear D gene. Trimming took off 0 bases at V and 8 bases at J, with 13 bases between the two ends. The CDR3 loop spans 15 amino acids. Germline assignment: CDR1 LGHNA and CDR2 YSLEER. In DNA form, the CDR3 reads TGCGCCAGCAGCCAAGATTGGTCGGAATGGGAAAAACTGTTTTTT. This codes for CASSQDWSEWEKLFF.

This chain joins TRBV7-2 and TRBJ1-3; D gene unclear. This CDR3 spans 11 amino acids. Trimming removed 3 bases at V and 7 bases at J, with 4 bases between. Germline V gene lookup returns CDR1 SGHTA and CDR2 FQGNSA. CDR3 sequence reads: CASSFANTIYF. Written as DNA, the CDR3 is TGTGCCAGCAGCTTTGCGAACACCATATATTTT. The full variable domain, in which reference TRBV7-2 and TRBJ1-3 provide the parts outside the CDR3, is GAGVSQSPSNKVTEKGKDVELRCDPISGHTALYWYRQSLGQGLEFLIYFQGNSAPDKSGLPSDRFSAERTGGSVSTLTIQRTQQEDSAVYLCASSFANTIYFGEGSWLTVV.

CDR3 amino acids: CASSRRGLGDRTDTQYF. DNA of the CDR3: TGCGCCAGCAGCCGTAGGGGGTTGGGGGATCGCACAGATACGCAGTATTTT. The V and J genes are TRBV4-3 and TRBJ2-3, with TRBD1 as a possible D gene (6 bases). Trimming shortened V by 4 bases and J by 1 base, and 18 bases separated the two germline ends. Germline V CDR1 and CDR2: LGHNA, YSLEER. This CDR3 has 17 amino acids.

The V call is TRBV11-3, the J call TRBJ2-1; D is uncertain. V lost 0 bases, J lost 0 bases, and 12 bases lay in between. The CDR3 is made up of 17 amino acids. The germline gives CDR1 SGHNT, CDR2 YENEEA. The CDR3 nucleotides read TGTGCCAGCAGCTTAGATACGAGATTGCACTCCTACAATGAGCAGTTCTTC. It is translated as CASSLDTRLHSYNEQFF.

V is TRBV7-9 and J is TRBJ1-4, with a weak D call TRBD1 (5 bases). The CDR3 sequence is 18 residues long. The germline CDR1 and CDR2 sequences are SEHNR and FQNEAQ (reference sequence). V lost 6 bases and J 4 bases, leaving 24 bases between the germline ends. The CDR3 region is CASSHTGTFSSVNEKLFF. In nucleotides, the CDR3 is TGTGCCAGCAGTCACACCGGGACTTTTTCATCGGTTAATGAAAAACTGTTTTTT.

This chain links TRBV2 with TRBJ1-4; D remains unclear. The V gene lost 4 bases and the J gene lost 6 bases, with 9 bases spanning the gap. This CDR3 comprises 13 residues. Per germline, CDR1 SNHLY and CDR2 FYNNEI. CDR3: CASSVIPYEKLFF. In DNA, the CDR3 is TGTGCCAGCAGTGTGATCCCTTATGAAAAACTGTTTTTT.

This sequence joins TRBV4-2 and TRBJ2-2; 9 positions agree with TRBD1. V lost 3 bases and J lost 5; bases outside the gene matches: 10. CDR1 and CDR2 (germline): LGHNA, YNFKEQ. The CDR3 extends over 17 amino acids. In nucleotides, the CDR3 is TGTGCCAGCAGCCAGGGTCCCGGGACAGGGAGTACCGGGGAGCTGTTTTTT. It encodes CASSQGPGTGSTGELFF.

The chain's CDR3 is CATSRDRRGGYTF. CDR3 sequence (DNA): TGTGCCACCTCACGGGACAGGCGGGGCGGCTACACCTTC. This rearrangement joins TRBV25-1 to TRBJ1-2, with 8 bases matching TRBD1. Unmatched junction bases numbered 12, after V lost 10 bases and J lost 8 bases. This CDR3 region has 13 residues. Germline-derived CDR1 and CDR2 are MGHDK and SYGVNS.

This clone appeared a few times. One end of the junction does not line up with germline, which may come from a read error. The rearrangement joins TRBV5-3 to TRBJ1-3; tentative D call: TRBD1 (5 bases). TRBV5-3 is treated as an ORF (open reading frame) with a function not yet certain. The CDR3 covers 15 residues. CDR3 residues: CAPGPVSHSGNTMYF. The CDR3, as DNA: TGTGCCCCGGGGCCAGTTAGCCACTCTGGAAACACCATGTATTTT.

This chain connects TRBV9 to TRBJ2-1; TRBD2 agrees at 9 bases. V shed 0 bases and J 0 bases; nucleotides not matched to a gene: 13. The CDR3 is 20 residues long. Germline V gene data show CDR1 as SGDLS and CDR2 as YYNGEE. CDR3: CASSVASRPLAGSSYNEQFF. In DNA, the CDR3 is TGTGCCAGCAGCGTAGCCAGTCGACCTCTAGCGGGGAGCTCCTACAATGAGCAGTTCTTC.

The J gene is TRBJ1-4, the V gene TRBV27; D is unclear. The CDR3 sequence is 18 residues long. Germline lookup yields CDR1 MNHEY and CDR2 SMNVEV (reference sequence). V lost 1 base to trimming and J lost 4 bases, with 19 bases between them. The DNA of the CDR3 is TGTGCCAGCAGTTTATGGCCACCGTCAGGTGCTGGTAATGAAAAACTGTTTTTT. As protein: CASSLWPPSGAGNEKLFF.

As DNA, the CDR3 is TGTGCCTGTACCCAGGGGGCACGGCAGCCCCAGCATTTT. Protein product: CACTQGARQPQHF. The V gene is TRBV30, the J gene TRBJ1-5, with 8 positions matching TRBD1. Germline lookup yields CDR1 GTSNPN and CDR2 SVGIG (reference sequence). The CDR3 loop spans 13 amino acids. Losses at the gene ends were 6 bases for V and 7 bases for J; bases not matched to a gene: 8.